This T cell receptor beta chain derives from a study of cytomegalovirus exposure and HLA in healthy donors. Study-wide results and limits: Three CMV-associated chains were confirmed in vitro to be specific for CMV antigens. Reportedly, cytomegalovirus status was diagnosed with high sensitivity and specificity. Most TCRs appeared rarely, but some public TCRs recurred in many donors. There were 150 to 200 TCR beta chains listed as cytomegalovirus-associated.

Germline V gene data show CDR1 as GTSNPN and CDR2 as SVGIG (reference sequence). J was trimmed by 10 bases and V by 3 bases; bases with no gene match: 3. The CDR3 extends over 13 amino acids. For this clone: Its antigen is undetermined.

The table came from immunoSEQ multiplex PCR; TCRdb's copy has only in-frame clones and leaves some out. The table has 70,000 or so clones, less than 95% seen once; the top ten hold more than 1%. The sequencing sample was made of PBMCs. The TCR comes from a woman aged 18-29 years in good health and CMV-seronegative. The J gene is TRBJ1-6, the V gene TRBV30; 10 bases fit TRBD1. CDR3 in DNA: TGTGCCTGGAGGGGACAGGGGAAATCACCCCTCCACTTT. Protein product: CAWRGQGKSPLHF.